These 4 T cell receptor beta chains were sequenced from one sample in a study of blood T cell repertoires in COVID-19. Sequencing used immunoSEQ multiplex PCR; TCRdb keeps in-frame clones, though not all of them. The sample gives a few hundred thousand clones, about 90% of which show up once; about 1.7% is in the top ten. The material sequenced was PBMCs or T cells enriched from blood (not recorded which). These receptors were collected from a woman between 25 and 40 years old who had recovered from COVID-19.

CDR3 nucleotide sequence: TGTGCCAGCAGTTTATCTAGGACCAACGTCCTGACTTTC. The encoded protein is CASSLSRTNVLTF. V gene TRBV28 combines with J gene TRBJ2-6; unclear D gene. The V end lost 1 base, the J end lost 8 bases, and 6 bases lay between the germline ends. Germline V gene data show CDR1 as MDHEN and CDR2 as SYDVKM. This CDR3 region has 13 residues.

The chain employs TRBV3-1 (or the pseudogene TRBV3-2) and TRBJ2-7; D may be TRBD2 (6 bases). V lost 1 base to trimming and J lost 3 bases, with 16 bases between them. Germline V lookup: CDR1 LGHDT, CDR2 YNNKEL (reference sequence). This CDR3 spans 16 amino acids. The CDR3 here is CASSQGRGYKNYEQYF. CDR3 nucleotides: TGTGCCAGCAGCCAAGGCCGGGGGTATAAGAACTACGAGCAGTACTTC.

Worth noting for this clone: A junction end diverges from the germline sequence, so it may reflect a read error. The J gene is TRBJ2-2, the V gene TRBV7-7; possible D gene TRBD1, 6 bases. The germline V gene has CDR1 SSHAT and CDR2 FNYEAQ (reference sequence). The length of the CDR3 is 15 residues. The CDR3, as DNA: TGTGCTAGCAGCCCCGGGACATACAACACCGGGGAGCTGTTTTTT. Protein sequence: CASSPGTYNTGELFF.

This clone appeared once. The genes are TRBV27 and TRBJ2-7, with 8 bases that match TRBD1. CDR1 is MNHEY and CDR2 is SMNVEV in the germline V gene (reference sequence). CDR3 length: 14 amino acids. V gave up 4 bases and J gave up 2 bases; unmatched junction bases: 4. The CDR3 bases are TGTGCCAGCAGTTCACAGGGGGGACCCTACGAGCAGTACTTC. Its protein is CASSSQGGPYEQYF.